Shown below are 4 T cell receptor beta chains from a single sample sequenced in a study of OX40 agonist ivuxolimab in advanced cancers. Sequencing used immunoSEQ multiplex PCR; TCRdb keeps in-frame clones, though not all of them. This sample has 95,000 to 150,000 clones, with 92% found just once. The material sequenced was CD4+ or CD8+ T cells sorted from blood, taken in a trial of the OX40 agonist ivuxolimab. The receptors derive from an adult with an advanced solid tumor such as melanoma, head and neck, liver or kidney cancer.

The chain recombines TRBV4-1 with TRBJ2-5; D is ambiguous. The CDR3 totals 15 residues. The germline V gene encodes CDR1 MGHRA and CDR2 YSYEKL. Trimming removed 5 bases from V and 0 bases from J, with 13 bases in between. As DNA, the CDR3 is TGCGCCAGCAGCAAGGTCTTGTACTACCAAGAGACCCAGTACTTC. This translates into CASSKVLYYQETQYF.

The chain couples TRBV2 to TRBJ2-7; no firm D call. The V end lost 1 base, the J end lost 1 base, and 5 bases lay between the germline ends. The germline V gene has CDR1 SNHLY and CDR2 FYNNEI. The CDR3 has 13 residues. The CDR3 nucleotides read TGTGCCAGCAGTGAAGATTTTTCCTACGAGCAGTACTTC. Encoded protein: CASSEDFSYEQYF.

The chain carries TRBV18 and TRBJ2-2; D might be TRBD1 (6 bases). Trimming removed 3 bases from V and 0 bases from J, with 11 bases in between. The CDR3 consists of 16 residues. Germline CDR1 reads KGHSH; CDR2 reads LQKENI. CDR3 coding DNA: TGTGCCAGCTCACCTGACAGGCCATCGAACACCGGGGAGCTGTTTTTT. Residues: CASSPDRPSNTGELFF.

The chain combines TRBV7-2 with TRBJ1-6; no clear D gene. Germline CDR1 SGHTA, CDR2 FQGNSA. The CDR3 contains 14 residues. V was pared by 3 bases and J by 8 bases, with 11 bases between. CDR3 bases: TGTGCCAGCAGCTTTGAAGGGCGTTATTCACCCCTCCACTTT. Its translation: CASSFEGRYSPLHF.